The present T cell receptor beta chain was sequenced within a study of shared clonotypes between healthy human individuals. Study-level findings and limits: Unshared clonotypes carried lower generation probabilities than those common to all four donors.

Terminally differentiated effector memory CD45RA+ cells were excluded by CCR7 positive selection of CD45RO-negative cells. Recent vaccinations or acute infections were absent in the healthy HIV-negative adult donors. V was trimmed by 1 base and J by 4 bases, leaving 13 bases between them. This CDR3 is built from 15 residues. From germline, CDR1 is SEHNR and CDR2 FQNEAQ (reference sequence). Of note for this clone: Its matching antigen is unknown.

When replicate PCRs were run on sorted subsets, they used approximately 210 ng DNA, approximately 33,000 T cell genomes. Clones were read by immunoSEQ multiplex PCR, and TCRdb kept only the in-frame ones, dropping some. The sample carries roughly 2,000,000 clones, around 93% recorded once. The sequenced sample consisted of naive CD8+ T cells from PBMCs. The chain couples TRBV7-9 to TRBJ1-2; unclear D gene. This sequence originates from a man between 18 and 29 years old in good health. Some clones in this sample may be carry-over from other donors' samples. CDR3: CASSLGEAVIYGYTF. CDR3 sequence (DNA): TGTGCCAGCAGCTTAGGCGAAGCTGTTATCTATGGCTACACCTTC.